This entry describes one TCR beta chain. This entry comes from a study of T cells in localized non-small cell lung cancer. The V gene's germline CDR1 is SGHVS and CDR2 FNYEAQ. The CDR3 has 15 amino acids. Trimming stripped 5 bases from V and 2 bases from J, with 13 bases between. TCRdb keeps only in-frame clones here, not all; method: immunoSEQ multiplex PCR. Of over 50,000 clones in the sample, 75% to 90% were seen once. The specimen comprised peripheral blood mononuclear cells, sampled before any cancer treatment. This TCR derives from a man between 35 and 75 years old with stage III lung adenocarcinoma. The V and J genes are TRBV7-6 and TRBJ2-1; D remains ambiguous. CDR3 residues: CASSQRAPPYNEQFF. The CDR3 region has the DNA TGTGCCAGCAGCCAACGGGCCCCGCCCTACAATGAGCAGTTCTTC. Full variable domain (outside the CDR3, taken from reference TRBV7-6 and TRBJ2-1): GAGVSQSPRYKVTKRGQDVALRCDPISGHVSLYWYRQALGQGPEFLTYFNYEAQQDKSGLPNDRFSAERPEGSISTLTIQRTEQRDSAMYRCASSQRAPPYNEQFFGPGTRLTVL.